This T cell receptor beta chain was obtained from a study of tumor-infiltrating lymphocytes in localized non-small cell lung cancer. Study overall: From each patient, both tumor and uninvolved lung, non-adjacent to tumor, were sampled. Regarding the study as a whole: TCR sequencing covered a subset of patients with enough tissue. Higher tumor T cell infiltration than in uninvolved lung was supported by TCRbeta sequencing. No T-cell fraction difference was seen between IM1 and IM2 tumors.

Profiling relied on immunoSEQ multiplex PCR, and the TCRdb table lists in-frame clones only, not all of them. The sample has about 6,400 clones; 76% are singletons. Deletions cut 0 bases from V and 6 bases from J, with 15 bases between. This CDR3 is built from 15 residues. Per the germline V gene, CDR1 is SGHRS and CDR2 is YFSETQ. Comment on this clone: The antigen remains unidentified.

The sequenced material came from uninvolved lung tissue not adjacent to the tumor. This receptor was obtained from a human donor with non-small cell lung cancer. The rearrangement joins TRBV5-1 to TRBJ1-1; D not certain. The CDR3: CASSLDGSRSAEAFF. CDR3 coding DNA: TGCGCCAGCAGCTTGGATGGGTCCCGAAGCGCTGAAGCTTTCTTT.